This TCR beta chain comes out of a study of post-analysis software for immune sequencing data. Background on the study: As for disease course, relapsing-remitting, secondary progressive and progressive-relapsing multiple sclerosis were all included.

TCR beta cDNA libraries had unique molecular identifiers. Each sample of roughly 0.9 to 11 million input T cells yielded 500,000 or so cDNA molecules, so each molecule approximated one T cell. TCRdb reprocessed the PCR reads via MiXCR and lists one record per CDR3 protein. The sample gives about 680,000 distinct CDR3 sequences, around 64% of which show up once; 11% is in the top ten. Between the trimmed V and J ends, which lost 3 bases and 6 bases, there was a span of 8 bases. The CDR3 spans 12 residues. Germline lookup yields CDR1 DFQATT and CDR2 SNEGSKA (reference sequence). Study results and limitations: Normalized Chao1 diversity in multiple sclerosis patients fell significantly below that of controls. TRBV5-6, TRBV5-1 and TRBV20-1 were among about 5 TRBV segments more frequent in patients than controls. Pronounced co-clustering by F measure was evident among identically batched samples.

As for this clonotype: Its antigen is unidentified.

Sequenced input: blood. This sequence originates from a girl aged 2-10 years with multiple sclerosis. V is TRBV20-1 and J is TRBJ2-2; D may correspond to TRBD1 or TRBD2 (5 bases each). The CDR3 region is CSARMGPGELFF. The CDR3 DNA is TGCAGTGCTAGGATGGGACCCGGGGAGCTGTTTTTT.